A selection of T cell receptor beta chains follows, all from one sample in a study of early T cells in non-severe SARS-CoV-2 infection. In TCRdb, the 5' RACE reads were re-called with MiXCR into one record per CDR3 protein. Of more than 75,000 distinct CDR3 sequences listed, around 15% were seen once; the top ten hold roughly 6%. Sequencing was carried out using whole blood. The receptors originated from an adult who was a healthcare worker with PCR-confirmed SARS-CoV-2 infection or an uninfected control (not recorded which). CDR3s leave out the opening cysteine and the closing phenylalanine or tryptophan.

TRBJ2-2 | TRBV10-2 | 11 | ASSESDTGELF
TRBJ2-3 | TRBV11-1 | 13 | ASSPLMASTDTQY
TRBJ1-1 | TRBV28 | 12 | ASTSGTANTEAF
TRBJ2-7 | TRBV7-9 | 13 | ASSLAGISGYEQY
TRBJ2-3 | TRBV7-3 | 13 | ASSDEGAGTDTQY
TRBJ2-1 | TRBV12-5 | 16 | ASGLVIGGKANNNEQF
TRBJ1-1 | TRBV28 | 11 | ASSFPGRTEAF
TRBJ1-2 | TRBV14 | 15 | ASSQVPTDPRYYGYT
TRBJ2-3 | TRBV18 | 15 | ASSPMTSGGGTDTQY
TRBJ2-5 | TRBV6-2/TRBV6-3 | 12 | ASSRLAGQETQY
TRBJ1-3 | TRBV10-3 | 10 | AIRQSGNTIY
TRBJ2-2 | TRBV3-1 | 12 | ASSLPGDTGELF
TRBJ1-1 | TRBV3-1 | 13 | ASSQEGTGRTEAF
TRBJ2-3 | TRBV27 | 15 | ASSLSMASGVTDTQY
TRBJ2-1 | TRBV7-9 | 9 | ASRIGLEKF
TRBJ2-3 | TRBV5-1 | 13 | ASSSGTQSTDTQY
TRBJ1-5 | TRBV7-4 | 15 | ASSLGVTAFSNQPQH
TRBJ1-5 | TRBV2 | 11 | ASSVTAPRPQH
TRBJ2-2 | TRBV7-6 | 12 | ASSFRVYTGELF
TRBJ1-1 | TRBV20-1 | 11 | SASGGRDTEAF
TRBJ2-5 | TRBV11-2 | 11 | ASRQDPLKTQY
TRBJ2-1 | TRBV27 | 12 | ASRGQGVYNEQF
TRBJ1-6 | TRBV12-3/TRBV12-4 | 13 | ASISGTGGNSPLH
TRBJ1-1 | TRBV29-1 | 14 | SVFFRDRGMNTEAF
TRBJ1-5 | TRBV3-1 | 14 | ASSQGGRWGNQPQH
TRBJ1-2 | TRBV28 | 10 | ASSSEVRGYT
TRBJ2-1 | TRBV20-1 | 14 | SARDPGLAGGIEQF
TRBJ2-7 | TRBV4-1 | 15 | ASSQAPPRRGYYEQY
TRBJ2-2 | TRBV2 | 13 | ASYVGGPDTGELF
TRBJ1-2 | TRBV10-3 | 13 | AISEPQGVNYGYT
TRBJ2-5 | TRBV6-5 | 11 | ASRRQGQETQY
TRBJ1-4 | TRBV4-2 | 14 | ASSLSSGTTNEKLF
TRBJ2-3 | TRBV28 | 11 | AMSGGAQDTQY
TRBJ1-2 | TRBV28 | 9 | ASSYVDGYT
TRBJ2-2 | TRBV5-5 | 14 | ASSLLVTANTGELF
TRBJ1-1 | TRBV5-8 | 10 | ASSLRTTEAF
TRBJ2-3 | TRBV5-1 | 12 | ASSWTTSTDTQY
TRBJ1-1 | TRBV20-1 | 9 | SAEQDTEAF
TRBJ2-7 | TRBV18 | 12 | ASSPTSQSYEQY
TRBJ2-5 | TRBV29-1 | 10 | SVGGGAETQY
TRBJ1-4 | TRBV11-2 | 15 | ASSPREYPSTNEKLF
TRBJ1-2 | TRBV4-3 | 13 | ASSQDPGRNYGYT
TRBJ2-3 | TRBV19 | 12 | ASSIVGRGDTQY
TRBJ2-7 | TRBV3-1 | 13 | ASSQEYVGTYEQY